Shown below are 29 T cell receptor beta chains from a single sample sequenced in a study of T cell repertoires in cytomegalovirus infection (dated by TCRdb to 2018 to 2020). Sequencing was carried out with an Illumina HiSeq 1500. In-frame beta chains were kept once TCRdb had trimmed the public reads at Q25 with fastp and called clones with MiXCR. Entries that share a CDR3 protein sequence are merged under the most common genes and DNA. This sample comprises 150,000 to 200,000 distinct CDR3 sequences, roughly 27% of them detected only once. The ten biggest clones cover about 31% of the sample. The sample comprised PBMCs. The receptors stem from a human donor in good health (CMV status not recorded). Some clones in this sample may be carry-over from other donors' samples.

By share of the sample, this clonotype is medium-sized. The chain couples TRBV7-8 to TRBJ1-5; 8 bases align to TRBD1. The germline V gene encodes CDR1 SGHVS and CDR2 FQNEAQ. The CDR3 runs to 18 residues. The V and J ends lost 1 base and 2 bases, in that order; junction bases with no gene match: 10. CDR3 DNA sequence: TGTGCCAGCAGCTTAGGACAGGGGTTCGCCTATGGCAATCAGCCCCAGCATTTT. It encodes CASSLGQGFAYGNQPQHF.

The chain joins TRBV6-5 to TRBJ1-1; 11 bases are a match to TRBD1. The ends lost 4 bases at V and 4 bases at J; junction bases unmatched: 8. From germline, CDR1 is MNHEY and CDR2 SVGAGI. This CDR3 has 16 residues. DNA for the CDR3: TGTGCCAGCAGTTTCATACGGACAGGGGGCGGCACTGAAGCTTTCTTT. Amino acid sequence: CASSFIRTGGGTEAFF.

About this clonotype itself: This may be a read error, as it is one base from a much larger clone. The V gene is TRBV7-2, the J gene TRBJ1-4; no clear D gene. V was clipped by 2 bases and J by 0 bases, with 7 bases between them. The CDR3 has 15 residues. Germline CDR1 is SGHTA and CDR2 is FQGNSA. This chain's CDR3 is CASSLSSTTNEKLFF. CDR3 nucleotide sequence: TGTGCCAGCAGCTTAAGTTCCACAACTAATGAAAAACTGTTTTTT.

The CDR3: CASSFALLQGGYTF. The CDR3 region has the DNA TGTGCCAGCAGTTTCGCACTCCTGCAAGGAGGCTACACCTTC. The genes are TRBV12-3 or TRBV12-4 and TRBJ1-2, with D hard to call. The CDR3 consists of 14 residues. V was trimmed by 3 bases and J by 8 bases, leaving 16 bases between them.

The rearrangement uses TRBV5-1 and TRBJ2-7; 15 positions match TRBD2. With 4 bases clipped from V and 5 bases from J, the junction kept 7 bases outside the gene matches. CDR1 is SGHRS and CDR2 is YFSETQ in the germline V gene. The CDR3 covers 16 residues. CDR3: CASSKGTSGGFDEQYF. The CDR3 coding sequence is TGCGCCAGCAGCAAAGGGACTAGCGGGGGGTTCGACGAGCAGTACTTC. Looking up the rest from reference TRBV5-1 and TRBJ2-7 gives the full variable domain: KAGVTQTPRYLIKTRGQQVTLSCSPISGHRSVSWYQQTPGQGLQFLFEYFSETQRNKGNFPGRFSGRQFSNSRSEMNVSTLELGDSALYLCASSKGTSGGFDEQYFGPGTRLTVT.

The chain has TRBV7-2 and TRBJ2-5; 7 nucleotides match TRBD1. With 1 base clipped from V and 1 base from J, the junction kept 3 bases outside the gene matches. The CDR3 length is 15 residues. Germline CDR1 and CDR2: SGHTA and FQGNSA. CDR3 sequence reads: CASSLVGQIQETQYF. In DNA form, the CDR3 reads TGTGCCAGCAGCTTAGTGGGACAGATCCAAGAGACCCAGTACTTC.

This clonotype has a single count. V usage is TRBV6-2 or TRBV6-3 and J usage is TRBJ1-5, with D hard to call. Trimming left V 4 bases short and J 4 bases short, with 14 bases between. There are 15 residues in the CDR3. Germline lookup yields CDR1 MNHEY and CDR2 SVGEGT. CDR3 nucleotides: TGTGCCAGCAGTTCCTGGGCCCCTGGGAATCAGCCCCAGCATTTT. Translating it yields CASSSWAPGNQPQHF.

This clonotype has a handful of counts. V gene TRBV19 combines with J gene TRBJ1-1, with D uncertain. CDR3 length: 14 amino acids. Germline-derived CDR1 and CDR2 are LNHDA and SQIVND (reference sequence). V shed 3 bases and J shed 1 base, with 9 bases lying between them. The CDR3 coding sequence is TGTGCCAGTAGTATGGGCAGATGGAACACTGAAGCTTTCTTT. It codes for CASSMGRWNTEAFF.

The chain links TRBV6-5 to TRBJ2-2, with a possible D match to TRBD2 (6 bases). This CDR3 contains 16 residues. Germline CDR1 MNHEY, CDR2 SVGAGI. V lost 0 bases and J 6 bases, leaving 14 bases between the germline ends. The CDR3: CASSYSGGSGAGELFF. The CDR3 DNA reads TGTGCCAGCAGTTACTCCGGAGGGTCAGGAGCCGGGGAGCTGTTTTTT.

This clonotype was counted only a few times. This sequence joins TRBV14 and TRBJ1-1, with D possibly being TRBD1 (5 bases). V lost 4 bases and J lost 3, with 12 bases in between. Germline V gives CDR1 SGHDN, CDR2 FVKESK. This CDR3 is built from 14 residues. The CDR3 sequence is CASSRGTEDTEAFF. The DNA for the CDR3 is TGTGCCAGCAGCCGAGGGACCGAGGACACTGAAGCTTTCTTT. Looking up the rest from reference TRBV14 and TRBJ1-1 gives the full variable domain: EAGVTQFPSHSVIEKGQTVTLRCDPISGHDNLYWYRRVMGKEIKFLLHFVKESKQDESGMPNNRFLAERTGGTYSTLKVQPAELEDSGVYFCASSRGTEDTEAFFGQGTRLTVV.

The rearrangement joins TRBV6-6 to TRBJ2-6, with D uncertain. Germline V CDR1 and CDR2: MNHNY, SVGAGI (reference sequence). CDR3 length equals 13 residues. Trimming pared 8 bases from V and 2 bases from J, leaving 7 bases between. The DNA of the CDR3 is TGTGCCAGCCGCCCTACTGGGGCCAACGTCCTGACTTTC. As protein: CASRPTGANVLTF.

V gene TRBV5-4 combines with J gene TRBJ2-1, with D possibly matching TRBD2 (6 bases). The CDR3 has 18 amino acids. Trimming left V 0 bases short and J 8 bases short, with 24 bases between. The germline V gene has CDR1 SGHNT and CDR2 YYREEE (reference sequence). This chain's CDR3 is CASSLDGYEKGTDDEQFF. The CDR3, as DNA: TGTGCCAGCAGCTTGGACGGGTACGAAAAAGGGACTGACGATGAGCAGTTCTTC.

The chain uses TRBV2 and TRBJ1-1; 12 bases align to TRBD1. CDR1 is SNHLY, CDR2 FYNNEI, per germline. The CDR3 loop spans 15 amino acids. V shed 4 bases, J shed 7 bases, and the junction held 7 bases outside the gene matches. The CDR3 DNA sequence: TGTGCCAGCAGTGGAAGGGACAGGGGGCTAGATGAAGCTTTCTTT. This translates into CASSGRDRGLDEAFF.

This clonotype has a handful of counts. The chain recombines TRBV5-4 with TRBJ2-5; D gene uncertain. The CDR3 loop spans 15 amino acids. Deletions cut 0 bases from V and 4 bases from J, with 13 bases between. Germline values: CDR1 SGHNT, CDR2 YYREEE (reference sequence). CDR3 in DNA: TGTGCCAGCAGCTTGGAATGGGGTGGGCGAGAGACCCAGTACTTC. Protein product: CASSLEWGGRETQYF.

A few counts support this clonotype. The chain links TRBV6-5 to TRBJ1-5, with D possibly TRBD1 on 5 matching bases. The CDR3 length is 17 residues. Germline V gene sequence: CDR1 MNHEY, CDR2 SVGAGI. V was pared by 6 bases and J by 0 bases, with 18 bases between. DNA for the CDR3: TGTGCCAGCAGGCCCTGGAGGGGATCTTATAGCAATCAGCCCCAGCATTTT. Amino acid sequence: CASRPWRGSYSNQPQHF.

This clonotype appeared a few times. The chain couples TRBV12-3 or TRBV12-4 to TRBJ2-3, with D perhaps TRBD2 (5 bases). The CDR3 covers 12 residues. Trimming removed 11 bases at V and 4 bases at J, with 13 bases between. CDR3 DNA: TGTGCCTCGACGGGAAGATCAGATACGCAGTATTTT. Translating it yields CASTGRSDTQYF.

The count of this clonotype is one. The DNA for the CDR3 is TGTGCCAGCAGTTACTCGAGGGGGTCGGAGGAGCAGTACTTC. Residues: CASSYSRGSEEQYF. The rearrangement joins TRBV6-6 to TRBJ2-7; D is possibly TRBD1 (6 bases). The CDR3 runs to 14 residues. In germline, CDR1 is MNHNY, CDR2 SVGAGI (reference sequence). V lost 0 bases and J 7 bases, leaving 13 bases between the germline ends.

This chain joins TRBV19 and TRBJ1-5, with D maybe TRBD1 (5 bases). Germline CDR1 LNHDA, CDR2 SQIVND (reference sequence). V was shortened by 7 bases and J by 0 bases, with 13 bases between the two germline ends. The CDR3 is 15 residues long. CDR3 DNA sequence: TGTGCCAGTACATCGGGGGACTTTAGCAATCAGCCCCAGCATTTT. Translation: CASTSGDFSNQPQHF.

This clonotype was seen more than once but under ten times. CDR3 sequence reads: CASSGMGTGVSPLHF. DNA of the CDR3: TGTGCCAGCAGTGGCATGGGGACAGGGGTGTCACCCCTCCACTTT. The rearrangement uses TRBV25-1 and TRBJ1-6; 10 bases map to TRBD1. The CDR3 runs to 15 residues. The trim removed 4 bases at V and 10 bases at J, leaving 7 bases unmatched. Germline loops: CDR1 MGHDK, CDR2 SYGVNS.

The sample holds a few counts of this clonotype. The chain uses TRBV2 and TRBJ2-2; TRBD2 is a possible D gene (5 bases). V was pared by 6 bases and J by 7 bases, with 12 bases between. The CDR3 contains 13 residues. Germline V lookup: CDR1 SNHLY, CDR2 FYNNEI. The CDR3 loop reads CASSRSRVGELFF. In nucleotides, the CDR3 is TGTGCCAGCAGCCGATCGAGGGTCGGGGAGCTGTTTTTT.

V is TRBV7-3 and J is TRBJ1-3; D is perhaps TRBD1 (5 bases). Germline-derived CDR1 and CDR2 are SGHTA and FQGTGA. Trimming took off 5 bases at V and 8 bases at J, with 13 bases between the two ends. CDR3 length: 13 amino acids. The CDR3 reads CASSPRDGDTIYF. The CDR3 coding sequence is TGTGCCAGCAGCCCCAGGGACGGGGACACCATATATTTT.

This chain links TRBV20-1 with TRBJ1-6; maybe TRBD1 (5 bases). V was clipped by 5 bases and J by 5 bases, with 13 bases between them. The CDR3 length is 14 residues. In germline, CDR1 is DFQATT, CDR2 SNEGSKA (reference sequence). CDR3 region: CSAGRRDDNSPLHF. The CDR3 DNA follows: TGCAGTGCTGGACGCCGGGACGATAATTCACCCCTCCACTTT.

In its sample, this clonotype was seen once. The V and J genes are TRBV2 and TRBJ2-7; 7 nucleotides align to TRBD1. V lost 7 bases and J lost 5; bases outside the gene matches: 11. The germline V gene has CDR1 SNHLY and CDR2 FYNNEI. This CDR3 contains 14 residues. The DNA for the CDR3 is TGTGCCAGCACCTCCAGGGGGATGTGGAACGAGCAGTACTTC. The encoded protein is CASTSRGMWNEQYF. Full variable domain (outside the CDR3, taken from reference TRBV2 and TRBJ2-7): EPEVTQTPSHQVTQMGQEVILRCVPISNHLYFYWYRQILGQKVEFLVSFYNNEISEKSEIFDDQFSVERPDGSNFTLKIRSTKLEDSAMYFCASTSRGMWNEQYFGPGTRLTVT.

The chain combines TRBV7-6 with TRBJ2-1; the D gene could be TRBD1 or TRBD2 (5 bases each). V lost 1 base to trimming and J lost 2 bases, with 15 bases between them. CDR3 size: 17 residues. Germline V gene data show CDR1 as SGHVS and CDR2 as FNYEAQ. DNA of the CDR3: TGTGCCAGCAGCTTAGAACTCAGCAGGGACCCCTACAATGAGCAGTTCTTC. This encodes CASSLELSRDPYNEQFF.

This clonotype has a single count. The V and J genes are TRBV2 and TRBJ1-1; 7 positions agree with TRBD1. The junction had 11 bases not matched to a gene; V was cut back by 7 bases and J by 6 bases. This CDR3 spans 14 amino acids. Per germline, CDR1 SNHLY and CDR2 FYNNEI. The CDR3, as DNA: TGTGCCAGCATCCTCGAGGCAGGGGGGGCTGAAGCTTTCTTT. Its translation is CASILEAGGAEAFF.

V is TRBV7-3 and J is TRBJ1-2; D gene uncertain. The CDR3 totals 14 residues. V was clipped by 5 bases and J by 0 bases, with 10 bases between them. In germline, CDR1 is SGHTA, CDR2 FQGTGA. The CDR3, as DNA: TGTGCCAGCAGCCCTAATGTTGCTAACTATGGCTACACCTTC. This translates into CASSPNVANYGYTF.

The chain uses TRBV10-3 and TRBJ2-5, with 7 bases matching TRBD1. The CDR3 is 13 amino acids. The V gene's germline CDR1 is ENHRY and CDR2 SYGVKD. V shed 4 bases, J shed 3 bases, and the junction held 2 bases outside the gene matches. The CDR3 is CAISGGTEETQYF. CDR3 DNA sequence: TGTGCCATCAGTGGTGGGACAGAAGAGACCCAGTACTTC.

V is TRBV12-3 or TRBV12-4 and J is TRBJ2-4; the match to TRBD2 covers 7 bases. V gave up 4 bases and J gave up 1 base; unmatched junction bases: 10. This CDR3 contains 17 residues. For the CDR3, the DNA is TGTGCCAGCAGTTACGGGGGGTCAGTCGGGGCCAAAAACATTCAGTACTTC. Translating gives CASSYGGSVGAKNIQYF.

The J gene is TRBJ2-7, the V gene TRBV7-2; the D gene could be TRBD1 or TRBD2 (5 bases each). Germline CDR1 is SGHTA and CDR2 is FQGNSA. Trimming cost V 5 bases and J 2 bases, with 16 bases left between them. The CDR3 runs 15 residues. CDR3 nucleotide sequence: TGTGCCAGCAGCCAGGGACCCCGTCCTCCCTACGAGCAGTACTTC. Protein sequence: CASSQGPRPPYEQYF.